The T cell receptor (beta chain) under discussion was sequenced for a study of blood T cells in healthy people across ages. Study as a whole: About one barcoded beta molecule per two T cells came from capture by template switching.

The CDR3 contains 16 residues. CDR1 SGHRS and CDR2 YFSETQ come from the germline V gene. Through a sample-barcoded 5' primer and a J-beta primer mix, a second PCR was run for about 6 to 11 cycles. MiXCR was run by TCRdb on the 5' RACE reads, yielding one entry per CDR3 protein. The sample lists 790,000 or so distinct CDR3 sequences; around three fifths were seen once. This TCR was sampled from a man aged 35 to 55 in good health. Source material: blood. This chain uses TRBV5-1 with TRBJ2-5, with TRBD2 matching over 7 bases. The DNA end is more similar to TRBJ2-7, so the J call may be wrong. CDR3 amino acids: CASSLARASGIYEQYF. Written as DNA, the CDR3 is TGCGCCAGCAGCTTGGCCCGGGCTAGCGGAATCTACGAGCAGTACTTC.